The rows below give T cell receptor beta chains drawn from one sample of a study of CD8+ T cells in alopecia areata. Sequenced by immunoSEQ multiplex PCR; TCRdb stores in-frame clones only, minus some. The repertoire holds 120,000 or so clones, with 58% as singletons. Sequences were derived from CD8+ T cells sorted from blood, sampled at week 4, from a patient treated with tofacitinib. All receptors derive from a human donor with alopecia areata. CDR3s include the opening cysteine and the closing phenylalanine or tryptophan. The D gene is left open where the match is weak. Clone size is not always given. Where it is, it says once, few, many or a class for expanded clones.

CAWNLGGEQFF	TGTGCCTGGAACCTAGGCGGTGAGCAGTTCTTC	.	TRBV30	TRBJ2-1	.
CASSWAYEQYF	TGTGCCAGCAGTTGGGCCTACGAGCAGTACTTC	.	TRBV28	TRBJ2-7	.
CASSSGRAGHEQFF	TGTGCTAGCAGCTCGGGACGGGCGGGGCATGAGCAGTTCTTC	.	TRBV7-7	TRBJ2-1	.
CASSPPEGDRGGEQFF	TGTGCCAGCAGTCCACCAGAGGGGGACAGGGGTGGTGAGCAGTTCTTC	.	TRBV2	TRBJ2-1	TRBD1
CASSLPRLGSNQPQHF	TGTGCCAGCAGCCTCCCTAGGCTGGGTAGCAATCAGCCCCAGCATTTT	.	TRBV13	TRBJ1-5	.
CASSLEVRGSYEQYF	TGTGCCAGCAGCTTAGAGGTCCGGGGATCCTACGAGCAGTACTTC	.	TRBV13	TRBJ2-7	.
CAIGQGVLETQYF	TGTGCCATCGGACAGGGGGTTTTGGAGACCCAGTACTTC	.	TRBV27	TRBJ2-5	TRBD1
CASSGGQQETQYF	TGCGCCAGCAGCGGGGGACAGCAAGAGACCCAGTACTTC	.	TRBV5-1	TRBJ2-5	TRBD1
CSVWTSSSYEQYF	TGCAGCGTTTGGACCTCAAGCTCCTACGAGCAGTACTTC	.	TRBV29-1	TRBJ2-7	.
CASSLGGRHTGELFF	TGTGCCAGTAGTCTCGGGGGCCGCCACACCGGGGAGCTGTTTTTT	.	TRBV19	TRBJ2-2	.
CASSASTGWDTDTQYF	TGCGCCAGCAGCGCCTCGACAGGGTGGGACACAGATACGCAGTATTTT	.	TRBV5-1	TRBJ2-3	TRBD1
CASSLMAAYEQYF	TGTGCCAGCAGTTTAATGGCAGCCTACGAGCAGTACTTC	.	TRBV27	TRBJ2-7	.
CASSSPLQGRVPDEQFF	TGTGCCAGCAGCTCACCACTACAGGGTAGGGTTCCGGATGAGCAGTTCTTC	.	TRBV7-9	TRBJ2-1	.
CASSLDPKDEQFF	TGTGCCAGCAGCTTGGATCCCAAGGATGAGCAGTTCTTC	.	TRBV7-9	TRBJ2-1	.
CASSPLFGGANEQFF	TGTGCCAGCAGCCCCCTGTTTGGGGGGGCGAATGAGCAGTTCTTC	few	TRBV6-5	TRBJ2-1	.
CASSFRRNTGEQYF	TGTGCCAGCAGTTTCCGACGTAATACAGGGGAGCAGTACTTC	.	TRBV27	TRBJ2-7	.
CASSFAGGYGYTF	TGTGCCAGCAGCTTTGCAGGGGGCTATGGCTACACCTTC	.	TRBV7-9	TRBJ1-2	TRBD1
CSVESANTGELFF	TGCAGCGTTGAATCGGCCAACACCGGGGAGCTGTTTTTT	.	TRBV29-1	TRBJ2-2	.
CATSRDRVSQPQHF	TGTGCCACCAGCAGAGACAGGGTTTCTCAGCCCCAGCATTTT	.	TRBV15	TRBJ1-5	.
CASSQSRSGGSYEQYF	TGCGCCAGCAGTCAATCGAGGTCCGGGGGCAGCTACGAGCAGTACTTC	few	TRBV23-1	TRBJ2-7	.
CSVDYRALIYTF	TGCAGCGTTGATTACAGGGCCTTGATCTACACCTTC	.	TRBV29-1	TRBJ1-2	.
CASAGDTQYF	TGTGCCAGCGCGGGGGATACGCAGTATTTT	.	TRBV7-6	TRBJ2-3	.
CASSSTTGQTGYTF	TGTGCCAGCAGCTCCACGACAGGGCAGACGGGCTACACCTTC	few	TRBV9	TRBJ1-2	TRBD1
CASSVDTGELFF	TGTGCCAGCAGTGTGGACACCGGGGAGCTGTTTTTT	.	TRBV6-4	TRBJ2-2	.
CASSSGGLGRRAFF	TGTGCCAGCAGTTCGGGGGGTCTGGGGCGAAGAGCTTTCTTT	.	TRBV27	TRBJ1-1	.
CASSVQGTMNTEAFF	TGTGCCAGCAGCGTACAGGGTACAATGAACACTGAAGCTTTCTTT	few	TRBV7-9	TRBJ1-1	.
CASTYSGANVLTF	TGTGCCAGCACCTACTCTGGGGCCAACGTCCTGACTTTC	.	TRBV27	TRBJ2-6	.